The rows below give T cell receptor beta chains drawn from one sample of a study of CD8+ T cells in alopecia areata. Generated by immunoSEQ multiplex PCR, the TCRdb table keeps only in-frame clones and is missing some. The data show about 250,000 clones, with around 64% seen just once and around 0.92% held by the top ten. This sample comprised CD4+ T cells sorted from blood, obtained at approximately week 52, from a patient treated with tofacitinib. The receptors were sampled from a human donor with alopecia areata. Each CDR3 is given with its conserved first and last residue. D genes are given only for firm matches. Rows give clone size only sometimes, using once, few, many, or a class for an expanded clone.

TRBD1,TRBV30,.,TRBJ1-1,TGTGCCTGGAGTGCCGACAGGGACAACGAAGCTTTCTTT,CAWSADRDNEAFF
.,TRBV7-8,once,TRBJ2-5,TGTGCCAGCCGCACTCCTATACAAGAGACCCAGTACTTC,CASRTPIQETQYF
.,TRBV5-4,.,TRBJ1-2,TGTGCCAGCAGCTTCACTTCAGGGTGGGGCTACACCTTC,CASSFTSGWGYTF
TRBD1,TRBV10-3,few,TRBJ1-2,TGTGCCATCGGGAAGACAGGGAACGATGGCTACACCTTC,CAIGKTGNDGYTF
.,TRBV7-6,.,TRBJ2-7,TGTGCCAGCAGCAAGGACAGTAGCTCCTACGAGCAGTACTTC,CASSKDSSSYEQYF
.,TRBV29-1,.,TRBJ2-1,TGCAGCGTTGAAGAACTTCGGTCTAGCCGCTACAATGAGCAGTTCTTC,CSVEELRSSRYNEQFF
.,TRBV5-4,few,TRBJ1-5,TGTGCCAGCAGTCCGGACAGAAATCAGCCCCAGCATTTT,CASSPDRNQPQHF
.,TRBV10-3,.,TRBJ2-5,TGTGCCATCAGTGGAGGAGAGACCCAGTACTTC,CAISGGETQYF
.,TRBV29-1,few,TRBJ1-2,TGCAGCGTGACATTCAACTATGGCTACACCTTC,CSVTFNYGYTF
TRBD2,TRBV11-1,.,TRBJ2-5,TGTGCCAGCAGCCGGACTAGCGTGGAGACCCAGTACTTC,CASSRTSVETQYF
.,TRBV9,.,TRBJ2-3,TGTGCCAGCAGCACCCTGACGGCTAGCACAGATACGCAGTATTTT,CASSTLTASTDTQYF
TRBD1,TRBV29-1,.,TRBJ2-5,TGCAGCGTTGTTGGGACAGGGGGACCTCAAGAGACCCAGTACTTC,CSVVGTGGPQETQYF
.,TRBV13,few,TRBJ1-5,TGTGCCAGCAGCTTGGCCTTCGGTAAGCCCCAGCATTTT,CASSLAFGKPQHF
TRBD2,TRBV7-3,.,TRBJ2-5,TGTGCCAGCAGCTTAAATAGCGGGAGACGACAGTACTTC,CASSLNSGRRQYF
TRBD2,TRBV5-6,.,TRBJ2-5,TGTGCCAGCAGCCCAACTAGCGGGGGCGAGACCCAGTACTTC,CASSPTSGGETQYF
.,TRBV4-1,.,TRBJ2-7,TGCGCCAGCAGCCAAGGGGAGCACTACGAGCAGTACTTC,CASSQGEHYEQYF
.,TRBV15,.,TRBJ2-2,TGTGCCACCAGCAGGCCTGACACCGGGGAGCTGTTTTTT,CATSRPDTGELFF
.,TRBV9,.,TRBJ2-6,TGTGCCAGCAGCGTCCAGGGGTTGGGGGCCAACGTCCTGACTTTC,CASSVQGLGANVLTF
TRBD1,TRBV10-3,.,TRBJ2-5,TGTGCCATCAGATCGGGACAGGGGGGAGAGACCCAGTACTTC,CAIRSGQGGETQYF
.,TRBV30,.,TRBJ1-1,TGTGCCTGGAGGGTAGGCCCGGGGGCGGCTGAAGCTTTCTTT,CAWRVGPGAAEAFF
TRBD1,TRBV27,.,TRBJ1-2,TGTGCCACCAAGGGGGCCGCCGGGGGGTATGGCTACACCTTC,CATKGAAGGYGYTF
TRBD2,TRBV30,.,TRBJ2-1,TGTGCCTGGAGCAATCTGGCGGGGGGATTCAATGAGCAGTTCTTC,CAWSNLAGGFNEQFF
TRBD2,TRBV6-6,few,TRBJ2-1,TGTGCCAGCAGACCGGGAGGCAATGAGCAGTTCTTC,CASRPGGNEQFF
TRBD1,TRBV10-3,few,TRBJ1-6,TGTGCCAGCAGTGTGGACAGGGAGGTTTCACCCCTCCACTTT,CASSVDREVSPLHF
.,TRBV18,.,TRBJ2-5,TGTGCCAGCTCGGAGGAAAGAGAGACCCAGTACTTC,CASSEERETQYF
.,TRBV19,few,TRBJ1-1,TGTGCCAGTAGTGACACCTTGAACACTGAAGCTTTCTTT,CASSDTLNTEAFF
TRBD1,TRBV10-3,.,TRBJ2-5,TGTGCCATCAGGGGATCGACAGGGCCAGGCGAGACCCAGTACTTC,CAIRGSTGPGETQYF
.,TRBV18,.,TRBJ2-5,TGTGCCAGCTCACCTACGTACCAAGAGACCCAGTACTTC,CASSPTYQETQYF
.,TRBV4-1,few,TRBJ1-1,TGCGCCAGCAGCCAACCGCTAATGAACACTGAAGCTTTCTTT,CASSQPLMNTEAFF
.,TRBV5-1,few,TRBJ2-1,TGCGCCAGCAGCTTGGCCGGGGCAGGGGTGGGCAATGAGCAGTTCTTC,CASSLAGAGVGNEQFF
.,TRBV5-6,.,TRBJ1-6,TGTGCCAGCAGCCGGGAGAGCTCCTATAATTCACCCCTCCACTTT,CASSRESSYNSPLHF
.,TRBV12-5,.,TRBJ2-6,TGTGCTAGTGGTTTGGTACTGGGGGCTAGTGGGGCCAACGTCCTGACTTTC,CASGLVLGASGANVLTF
.,TRBV6-5,.,TRBJ1-2,TGTGCCAGCAGTTACGGTTTCGAGGGGCGCGGCTATGGCTACACCTTC,CASSYGFEGRGYGYTF
.,TRBV29-1,.,TRBJ2-3,TGCAGCTCTCAAGGCCGAACTAGCACAGATACGCAGTATTTT,CSSQGRTSTDTQYF
.,TRBV29-1,.,TRBJ2-1,TGCAGCGTTGGACAGTTGTTAGAGCAGTTCTTC,CSVGQLLEQFF
.,TRBV5-1,many,TRBJ2-6,TGCGCCAGCAGCTTGAGCCTTTCGAATTCTGGGGCCAACGTCCTGACTTTC,CASSLSLSNSGANVLTF
.,TRBV2,.,TRBJ1-2,TGTGCCAGCCTCGGCTCAGTAACAGGCTACACCTTC,CASLGSVTGYTF
.,TRBV9,.,TRBJ1-2,TGTGCCAGCAGCGTAGATGGGGACTATGGCTACACCTTC,CASSVDGDYGYTF
TRBD2,TRBV7-3,.,TRBJ2-3,TGTGCCAGCAGCTCACGACGCCTGGGACTAGCGGGGGCCCGGTTTAGCACAGATACGCAGTATTTT,CASSSRRLGLAGARFSTDTQYF
.,TRBV19,.,TRBJ1-3,TGTGCCAGTAGTATCCGGACATTAAACACCATATATTTT,CASSIRTLNTIYF
TRBD2,TRBV4-2,.,TRBJ2-3,TGTGCCAGCAGCCAAGATCTGCGCAGGGAGGGAACAGATACGCAGTATTTT,CASSQDLRREGTDTQYF
.,TRBV6-5,.,TRBJ1-1,TGTGCCAGCAGTTACTCGATCTACAGTGAAGCTTTCTTT,CASSYSIYSEAFF
TRBD1,TRBV2,large,TRBJ2-4,TGTGCCTCAGGGGGAAACATTCAGTACTTC,CASGGNIQYF
.,TRBV6-5,.,TRBJ2-1,TGTGCCAGCAGCCGCTTACTAGGCCAGCAGTTCTTC,CASSRLLGQQFF
.,TRBV29-1,.,TRBJ1-1,TGCAGCGTCGGGCCACAGACTGAAGCTTTCTTT,CSVGPQTEAFF
.,TRBV7-6,few,TRBJ2-3,TGTGCCAGCAGCTCCGGGGAGCTTTCCCCTAGCACAGATACGCAGTATTTT,CASSSGELSPSTDTQYF
.,TRBV6-1,.,TRBJ1-2,TGTGCCAGCAGTGAAGCGAGCATGGGGTTGTATGGCTACACCTTC,CASSEASMGLYGYTF
.,TRBV19,few,TRBJ2-2,TGTGCCGGGAGGCGGGGCCCAAACACCGGGGAGCTGTTTTTT,CAGRRGPNTGELFF
.,TRBV29-1,.,TRBJ2-3,TGCAGCGCCGAAAGGGACCGCACCGGATTCACAGATACGCAGTATTTT,CSAERDRTGFTDTQYF
.,TRBV30,.,TRBJ1-1,TGTGCCGGACGGACTGCCGCTGCCACTGAAGCTTTCTTT,CAGRTAAATEAFF
TRBD1,TRBV5-1,.,TRBJ1-6,TGCGCCAGCAGCGGGGGACAGGGAGGAAATTCACCCCTCCACTTT,CASSGGQGGNSPLHF
.,TRBV7-3,.,TRBJ2-2,TGTGCCAGCAGCTCACAAGTCCGGAGCGGGGAGCTGTTTTTT,CASSSQVRSGELFF
.,TRBV5-1,.,TRBJ2-5,TGCGCCAGCATGAGTGAACAAGAGACCCAGTACTTC,CASMSEQETQYF
.,TRBV19,.,TRBJ1-2,TGTGCCAGTAGTATTGGGGGACGGAACTATGGCTACACCTTC,CASSIGGRNYGYTF
.,TRBV7-9,.,TRBJ2-7,TGTGCCAGCAGCTTCGTTGCCAGACCCTACGAGCAGTACTTC,CASSFVARPYEQYF
.,TRBV30,.,TRBJ1-2,TGTGCCTGGAGTGGCGGAAAGGGCGATAACTATGGCTACACCTTC,CAWSGGKGDNYGYTF
.,TRBV12-5,few,TRBJ2-3,TGTGCTAGTGGTTGGAAAATTAGGGCCACAGATACGCAGTATTTT,CASGWKIRATDTQYF
.,TRBV29-1,few,TRBJ2-2,TGCAGCGCGGGGCAGCTGAACACCGGGGAGCTGTTTTTT,CSAGQLNTGELFF
TRBD2,TRBV5-6,.,TRBJ2-3,TGTGCCAGCAGCTCCGCGACACTAGCGGTCACAGATACGCAGTATTTT,CASSSATLAVTDTQYF